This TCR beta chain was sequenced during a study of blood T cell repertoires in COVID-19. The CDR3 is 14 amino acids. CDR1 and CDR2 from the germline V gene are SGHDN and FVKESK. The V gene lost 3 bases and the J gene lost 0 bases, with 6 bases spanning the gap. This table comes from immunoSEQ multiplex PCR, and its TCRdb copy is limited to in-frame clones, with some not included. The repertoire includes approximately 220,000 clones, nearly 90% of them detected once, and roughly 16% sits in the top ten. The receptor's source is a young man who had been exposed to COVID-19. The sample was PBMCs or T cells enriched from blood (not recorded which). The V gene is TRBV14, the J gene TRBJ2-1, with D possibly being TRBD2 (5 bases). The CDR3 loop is CASSQGSSYNEQFF. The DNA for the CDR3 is TGTGCCAGCAGCCAGGGGAGCTCCTACAATGAGCAGTTCTTC.